One T cell receptor (beta chain) is described in this entry. This clone turned up a few times. Its antigen has not been determined. Base qualities were left out, and no much larger clone turns up one base away. The data derive from a study of blood T cell repertoires in COVID-19 (TCRdb year 2020). Regarding the complete study: Samples from collaborators originated in the United States, Italy and Spain and spanned both the acute and convalescent phases of COVID-19. The prospective study material was composed of cDNA or gDNA derived from T cells, B-cell-depleted T cells, or PBMCs. Deeply sampled blood TCRbeta repertoires from subjects exposed to, actively infected with, or recovered from COVID-19 were included in the dataset. The repertoires were made available in a free public database intended to serve as a resource for research on the immune response to SARS-CoV-2. The samples were drawn from two sources: the first 160 participants of the ongoing ImmuneRACE study, and 1,200 or so subjects contributed by 6 global collaborators. A de-identified subject ID, COVID-19 status, age in years and sex were almost always included in the sample metadata. HLA class I and class II types, where available, came from metadata supplied by the sample provider rather than from assay-based typing.

Overall study outcomes, separate from this receptor: The quantity of clinical and demographic metadata differed by source and by participant and was supplied without curation.

At one collaborating source in Seattle, patients were enrolled during active infection and were followed longitudinally through the course of disease. Collaborating institutions collected whole blood in K2EDTA tubes following their own protocols. Collaborator samples were shipped for TCRbeta analysis as frozen whole blood, isolated PBMCs, or DNA extracted from either sample type. TCRbeta CDR3 regions were amplified from genomic DNA using the immunoSEQ Assay, a bias-controlled multiplex PCR. As for the authors' bioinformatics: The number of nucleated cells in each sample was estimated from the amplification of reference gene primers within the assay. To quantify the absolute abundance of each unique TCRbeta CDR3 rearrangement, sequence reads were collapsed and filtered. For each sample, productive Simpson clonality was calculated by taking the square root of Simpson's diversity index across productive rearrangements. The source is immuneACCESS, and TCRdb retained only in-frame sequences with V and J called. Part of the clones is not carried over; for the studies checked, unresolved V genes explain less than half of this, and the remainder is unexplained. V, J and clone size derive from that table, while D and trimming were established from the DNA sequence. The sample profile shows some 130,000 clones; around nine tenths of them were found once. Around 4.5% of the sample is held by the ten biggest clonotypes.

CDR1 is given as SQVTM and CDR2 as ANQGSEA, both from the germline V gene. Including the terminal cysteine and phenylalanine, the CDR3 comprises 13 residues. Only the CDR3 portion is preserved as DNA: 39 bases, with reading frame beginning at the first base. V and J are trimmed by 3 bases and 7 bases, and the gene matches miss 3 bases of the junction. The sequence was obtained from a man aged 60-69 years with COVID-19, enrolled during active disease. Sequencing was carried out using peripheral blood. Recombination connected TRBV29-1 to TRBJ1-2, with 12 bases in between that match TRBD1. The bases read TGCAGCGTTGACGGGACAGGGGGCTTTGGCTACACCTTC. This codes for CSVDGTGGFGYTF.